The sequence of this T cell receptor (beta chain) was determined in a study of CD8+CD57+ T cells in acquired aplastic anemia. Study background: Sorted CD4+ and CD8+ cells yielded roughly 3.1 ug of DNA on average.

Worth noting for this clonotype: At one of its ends the junction is not consistent with the germline gene, which may arise from a read error.

This CDR3 contains 13 residues. Germline values: CDR1 SGHNT, CDR2 YYREEE (reference sequence). The template for TCR beta VDJ and CDR3 sequence profiling was genomic DNA. Using its own MiXCR run on the reads, TCRdb lists one record per CDR3 protein. The repertoire consists of some 220,000 distinct CDR3 sequences, with 30% to 40% occurring once and the leading ten covering about 1.1%. Material: sorted CD4+, CD8+, or CD8+CD57+ T cells (not recorded which) from PBMCs. The TCR sequence derives from a human donor in good health, serving as a control. This chain connects TRBV5-4 to TRBJ2-1; D perhaps matches TRBD2 (6 bases). The CDR3 here is CVSSLAGGIEQFF. The CDR3 nucleotides are TGTGTCAGCAGCTTGGCGGGCGGGATTGAGCAGTTCTTC.